The subject of this entry is one T cell receptor beta chain. The antigen is not known. The data were taken from a study of blood T cells in healthy people across ages. A sample-barcoded 5' primer and a J-beta primer mix were used in a second PCR of roughly 7 to 12 cycles. With 12 random nucleotides, a template-switch adaptor tagged each individual cDNA molecule. MiXCR was run by TCRdb on the 5' RACE reads, yielding one entry per CDR3 protein. This table has around 1,900,000 distinct CDR3 sequences, around 42% appearing once. The study, taken as a whole, reports: Higher diversity and more naive CD4+ cells were features of long-lived donors, compared to aged donors. CMV infection status of these donors was not known.

This TCR derives from a human donor in good health. Sample: blood.

Written as DNA, the CDR3 is TGCGCCAGCAGCCAAGACCCCCTAGGGTCAACCTACGAGCAGTACTTC. Amino acid sequence: CASSQDPLGSTYEQYF. The chain combines TRBV5-1 with TRBJ2-7; D is uncertain. The CDR3 runs 16 residues. Germline V gene sequence: CDR1 SGHRS, CDR2 YFSETQ. V lost 4 bases and J 2 bases, leaving 19 bases between the germline ends.